The rows below give T cell receptor beta chains drawn from one sample of a study of blood T cells in healthy people across ages. TCRdb analysed the 5' RACE reads with MiXCR anew, one entry per CDR3 protein. The sample yields about 1,400,000 distinct CDR3 sequences, around 59% seen once. Sequencing was carried out using blood. These receptors all stem from a man between 18 and 29 years old in good health. Both conserved end residues are part of each CDR3. The order of the fields is V gene, J gene, CDR3 protein.

TRBV29-1	TRBJ2-7	CGDNEQYF
TRBV4-2	TRBJ2-5	CASSQAGVQETQYF
TRBV6-1	TRBJ2-3	CASSLLPNRDTQYF
TRBV6-5	TRBJ2-5	CASSPISPQETQYF
TRBV12-5	TRBJ1-1	CASGPGTGRVLDTEAFF
TRBV9	TRBJ2-3	CASSVDGQMITDTQYF
TRBV19	TRBJ2-1	CASSISADTYNEQFF
TRBV6-1	TRBJ2-5	CATGTSGRGAETQYF
TRBV9	TRBJ2-7	CASSVGMGLGNEQYF
TRBV20-1	TRBJ1-1	CSDDRENTEAFF
TRBV20-1	.	CSALDPLSGHYEQYF
TRBV2	TRBJ2-2	CASSSYSGRSGELFF
TRBV29-1	TRBJ2-5	CSVLPLADNGLAGGETQYF
TRBV3-1	TRBJ2-1	CASSRRGPRSYNEQFF
TRBV3-1	TRBJ2-2	CASSRRTSGNTGELFF
TRBV6-2/TRBV6-3	TRBJ1-5	CASSYDRGHQPQHF
TRBV7-9	TRBJ1-2	CASISADRAYGYTF
TRBV12-3/TRBV12-4	TRBJ2-3	CASTIVGGYGDTQYF
TRBV5-1	TRBJ1-5	CASSLNTDSNQPQHF
TRBV3-1	TRBJ2-3	CASSPPDGYTDTQYF
TRBV9	TRBJ2-1	CASRPGTGGLDEQFF
TRBV5-1	TRBJ2-6	CASSLAVTAGLKANVLTF
TRBV20-1	TRBJ2-5	CSAAGAEETQYF
TRBV9	TRBJ1-5	CASSVGGGGGQPQHF
TRBV7-8	TRBJ2-7	CASSAQRTSYEQYF
TRBV6-5	TRBJ1-2	CASSYGGYGYTF
TRBV5-8	TRBJ2-1	CASSLGVAGEQFF
TRBV27	TRBJ2-3	CASSLSVGDTQYF
TRBV12-3/TRBV12-4	TRBJ1-5	CASSLAYRPDGNQPQHF
TRBV5-1	TRBJ1-2	CASSLMGQQYGYTF
TRBV25-1	TRBJ2-2	CASSERDTGELFF
TRBV12-3/TRBV12-4	TRBJ1-1	CASSLRGVSTEAFF